What follows are 26 T cell receptor beta chains derived from one specimen sequenced in a study of graft-versus-host responses after intestinal transplantation. These receptors' targets are unknown. The protocol was immunoSEQ multiplex PCR, while the TCRdb copy is restricted to in-frame clones and leaves out a portion. The repertoire includes about 92,000 clones, about 93% of them detected once, and roughly 6% sits in the top ten. This specimen consisted of unstimulated CD8+ T cells sorted from spleen or lymph node cells, obtained before intestinal transplant. Source of these receptors: a human donor who received an intestinal transplant.

The chain carries TRBV4-1 and TRBJ2-3; D might be TRBD2 (6 bases). Trimming shortened V by 3 bases and J by 2 bases, and 18 bases separated the two germline ends. Germline V gene data show CDR1 as MGHRA and CDR2 as YSYEKL. This CDR3 comprises 17 residues. CDR3 nucleotide sequence: TGCGCCAGCAGCCAGTCCGGGGAGGAAACTTTCACAGATACGCAGTATTTT. Translated, it gives CASSQSGEETFTDTQYF.

The sample holds one count of this clone. The chain joins TRBV11-2 to TRBJ2-5; a possible D gene is TRBD2 (5 bases). The CDR3 runs to 15 residues. The V end was cut by 5 bases, the J end by 5 bases, with 18 bases between. CDR1 is SGHAT, CDR2 FQNNGV, per germline. The CDR3 DNA sequence: TGTGCCAGCAGCCCGATGGGGTACACGGGGGAGACCCAGTACTTC. It specifies CASSPMGYTGETQYF.

This chain links TRBV9 with TRBJ2-3, with TRBD2 as a possible D gene (5 bases). This CDR3 is built from 16 residues. The germline CDR1 and CDR2 sequences are SGDLS and YYNGEE. Trimming removed 0 bases from V and 0 bases from J, with 11 bases in between. CDR3: CASSVDNGMSTDTQYF. The CDR3 DNA follows: TGTGCCAGCAGCGTAGATAACGGGATGAGCACAGATACGCAGTATTTT.

The chain is built from TRBV6-4 and TRBJ1-1; D is ambiguous. Deletions cut 0 bases from V and 1 base from J, with 9 bases between. The CDR3 has 15 residues. CDR1 and CDR2 from the germline V gene are MRHNA and SNTAGT. The CDR3 sequence is CASSDSRRKNTEAFF. Written as DNA, the CDR3 is TGTGCCAGCAGTGACTCGAGACGGAAGAACACTGAAGCTTTCTTT.

There are a few counts of this clone. Sequence at one end of the junction differs from germline and may be a read error. The chain employs TRBV6-4 and TRBJ2-1; 9 bases are a match to TRBD2. The CDR3 totals 14 residues. Germline V gene sequence: CDR1 MRHNA, CDR2 SNTAGT. The DNA for the CDR3 is TGTGCCAGCAGTGACACCGAGATCTCTAGCGGGAAGGTCTTC. Translating it yields CASSDTEISSGKVF.

The J gene is TRBJ1-1, the V gene TRBV29-1; TRBD1 matches at 10 bases. Trimming took 5 bases from V and 4 from J; bases not matched to a gene: 7. This CDR3 contains 14 residues. Per the germline V gene, CDR1 is SQVTM and CDR2 is ANQGSEA. In DNA form, the CDR3 reads TGCAGCGTTCACACCGGGACAGGGGTCACTGAAGCTTTCTTT. Amino acids: CSVHTGTGVTEAFF.

The rearrangement uses TRBV6-5 and TRBJ1-3; perhaps TRBD1 as D (5 bases). The CDR3 has 12 amino acids. In germline, CDR1 is MNHEY, CDR2 SVGAGI. With 4 bases removed from V and 4 bases from J, the gap between germline ends came to 5 bases. CDR3: CASSSGGNTIYF. The DNA of the CDR3 is TGTGCCAGCAGTTCAGGGGGAAACACCATATATTTT.

The chain has TRBV4-1 and TRBJ2-1; 12 nucleotides agree with TRBD2. The V gene end was trimmed by 3 bases and the J gene end by 10 bases; junction bases not matched to a gene: 7. Germline CDR1 is MGHRA and CDR2 is YSYEKL. This CDR3 has 15 amino acids. CDR3 in amino acids: CASSHPSGLAGEQFF. The CDR3 DNA reads as TGCGCCAGCAGCCACCCCTCCGGACTAGCGGGAGAGCAGTTCTTC.

The rearrangement uses TRBV7-9 and TRBJ2-2; a weak D match, TRBD1 (6 bases). CDR1 is SEHNR and CDR2 is FQNEAQ in the germline V gene (reference sequence). This CDR3 is 13 amino acids long. V was shortened by 5 bases and J by 4 bases, with 8 bases between the two germline ends. CDR3: CASSPRGTGELFF. The CDR3 nucleotides read TGTGCCAGCAGCCCCAGGGGCACCGGGGAGCTGTTTTTT.

This chain uses TRBV11-2 with TRBJ2-7; D is unclear. CDR1 is SGHAT and CDR2 is FQNNGV in the germline V gene. V lost 0 bases and J 0 bases, leaving 9 bases between the germline ends. The CDR3 has 15 residues. CDR3 nucleotides: TGTGCCAGCAGCTTAGACTGGCTAGACTCCTACGAGCAGTACTTC. This encodes CASSLDWLDSYEQYF.

CDR3 nucleotides: TGCAGTGGGCTATTCTACAATGAGCAGTTCTTC. Its translation: CSGLFYNEQFF. This chain connects TRBV20-1 to TRBJ2-1; D not certain. The ends were cut back, 7 bases at V and 3 bases at J, with 7 bases in the middle. From germline, CDR1 is DFQATT and CDR2 SNEGSKA (reference sequence). CDR3 size: 11 residues.

This CDR3 is CASSVGGTDGYTF. The CDR3 DNA reads as TGTGCCAGCAGCGTAGGGGGGACGGATGGCTACACCTTC. V usage is TRBV9 and J usage is TRBJ1-2; a weak D match, TRBD1 (5 bases). The CDR3 is 13 residues long. Trimming took off 0 bases at V and 6 bases at J, with 9 bases between the two ends. Germline loops: CDR1 SGDLS, CDR2 YYNGEE. The full variable domain, its missing parts supplied by reference TRBV9 and TRBJ1-2, is DSGVTQTPKHLITATGQRVTLRCSPRSGDLSVYWYQQSLDQGLQFLIQYYNGEERAKGNILERFSAQQFPDLHSELNLSSLELGDSALYFCASSVGGTDGYTFGSGTRLTVV.

This chain links TRBV11-2 with TRBJ2-7; a weak D match, TRBD1 (6 bases). Per germline, CDR1 SGHAT and CDR2 FQNNGV. Trimming shortened V by 5 bases and J by 1 base, and 15 bases separated the two germline ends. The CDR3 has 15 amino acids. CDR3: CASSMKDSRSYEQYF. DNA for the CDR3: TGTGCCAGCAGCATGAAGGACAGCCGATCCTACGAGCAGTACTTC. The full variable domain, its missing parts supplied by reference TRBV11-2 and TRBJ2-7, is EAGVAQSPRYKIIEKRQSVAFWCNPISGHATLYWYQQILGQGPKLLIQFQNNGVVDDSQLPKDRFSAERLKGVDSTLKIQPAKLEDSAVYLCASSMKDSRSYEQYFGPGTRLTVT.

This chain uses TRBV6-6 with TRBJ2-7; the match to TRBD1 covers 9 bases. The CDR3 contains 14 residues. Germline assignment: CDR1 MNHNY and CDR2 SVGAGI (reference sequence). Trimming cost V 2 bases and J 5 bases; bases outside gene matches: 4. Here the CDR3 DNA reads TGTGCCAGCAGTTACCCGGGACAGGGAAACGAGCAGTACTTC. As protein: CASSYPGQGNEQYF.

The CDR3 sequence: CAISGQPYGYTF. The CDR3 nucleotides read TGTGCCATCAGTGGACAGCCCTATGGCTACACCTTC. The genes are TRBV10-3 and TRBJ1-2; D may be TRBD1 (5 bases). Germline lookup yields CDR1 ENHRY and CDR2 SYGVKD. V was pared by 4 bases and J by 4 bases, with 7 bases between. The CDR3 contains 12 residues.

The chain uses TRBV11-3 and TRBJ2-7, with a weak D call TRBD1 (5 bases). This CDR3 contains 19 residues. The germline V gene encodes CDR1 SGHNT and CDR2 YENEEA. Trimming shortened V by 0 bases and J by 2 bases, and 23 bases separated the two germline ends. The CDR3: CASSLEGPLKQGVTYEQYF. CDR3 coding DNA: TGTGCCAGCAGCTTAGAGGGGCCACTTAAGCAAGGGGTAACCTACGAGCAGTACTTC.

The genes are TRBV2 and TRBJ2-7, with 10 bases that match TRBD2. The germline CDR1 and CDR2 sequences are SNHLY and FYNNEI. The V and J ends lost 10 bases and 2 bases, in that order; junction bases with no gene match: 8. The CDR3 runs to 14 residues. The DNA for the CDR3 is TGTGCCAACACGGCCCTAGCGGGAGCCTACGAGCAGTACTTC. This encodes CANTALAGAYEQYF.

The rearrangement joins TRBV7-6 to TRBJ1-5; TRBD1 might be the D (6 bases). The CDR3 has 14 residues. Germline loops: CDR1 SGHVS, CDR2 FNYEAQ. The V gene lost 5 bases and the J gene lost 7 bases, with 15 bases spanning the gap. CDR3 DNA: TGTGCCAGCAGCCCCGGACAGAGAGAACAGCCCCAGCATTTT. Translated: CASSPGQREQPQHF. Full variable domain (outside the CDR3, taken from reference TRBV7-6 and TRBJ1-5): GAGVSQSPRYKVTKRGQDVALRCDPISGHVSLYWYRQALGQGPEFLTYFNYEAQQDKSGLPNDRFSAERPEGSISTLTIQRTEQRDSAMYRCASSPGQREQPQHFGDGTRLSIL.

The chain carries TRBV11-2 and TRBJ2-3; 8 nucleotides line up with TRBD2. Germline V lookup: CDR1 SGHAT, CDR2 FQNNGV. This CDR3 is 14 amino acids long. Germline trimming cut 5 bases from V and 9 bases from J; bases unmatched to any gene: 10. CDR3 residues: CASSPLGGGGTQYF. In nucleotides, the CDR3 is TGTGCCAGCAGCCCCCTCGGGGGGGGAGGAACGCAGTATTTT. Full variable domain (missing parts from reference TRBV11-2 and TRBJ2-3): EAGVAQSPRYKIIEKRQSVAFWCNPISGHATLYWYQQILGQGPKLLIQFQNNGVVDDSQLPKDRFSAERLKGVDSTLKIQPAKLEDSAVYLCASSPLGGGGTQYFGPGTRLTVL.

The V call is TRBV5-1, the J call TRBJ1-2, with D tentatively TRBD1 (5 bases). The CDR3 is 15 residues long. Germline CDR1 SGHRS, CDR2 YFSETQ. Deletions cut 0 bases from V and 8 bases from J, with 17 bases between. In DNA, the CDR3 is TGCGCCAGCAGCTTGGCTCGGACATCCAGGGACGGCTACACCTTC. This encodes CASSLARTSRDGYTF.

This clone appeared once. The J gene is TRBJ2-1, the V gene TRBV21-1; TRBD1 reflects the table's D call only, with no check against the DNA. TRBV21-1 is flagged as a pseudogene. This CDR3 is 21 amino acids long. CDR3 nucleotide sequence: TGTGCCAGCAGCAAAAGGGGGGGGACAGGCCCCGTCGTATGTAGCCGGAATGAGCAGTTCTTC. It is translated as CASSKRGGTGPVVCSRNEQFF.

V gene TRBV6-6 combines with J gene TRBJ1-2; TRBD1 agrees at 9 bases. Germline-derived CDR1 and CDR2 are MNHNY and SVGAGI (reference sequence). The CDR3 loop spans 13 amino acids. With 9 bases clipped from V and 4 bases from J, the junction kept 6 bases outside the gene matches. CDR3 sequence: CASNQDRGYGYTF. CDR3 coding DNA: TGTGCCAGTAATCAGGACAGGGGCTATGGCTACACCTTC.

This clone was picked up one time. This specimen includes other DNA sequences encoding the same CDR3. This sequence joins TRBV6-1 and TRBJ1-2, with unresolved D. CDR1 MNHNS and CDR2 SASEGT come from the germline V gene. V dropped 0 bases and J dropped 10 bases, with 27 bases sitting between them. The CDR3 extends over 18 amino acids. The CDR3 coding sequence is TGTGCCAGCAGTGAAGCGACCACACCCTTCGGACGGTGGTCTATCTACACCTTC. Its protein is CASSEATTPFGRWSIYTF.

The chain has TRBV7-6 and TRBJ2-7, with 8 bases fitting TRBD1. The CDR3 consists of 14 residues. The V gene's germline CDR1 is SGHVS and CDR2 FNYEAQ. V was pared by 5 bases and J by 4 bases, with 7 bases of the junction left unmatched. CDR3: CASSPQGGGYEQYF. CDR3 nucleotide sequence: TGTGCCAGCAGCCCACAGGGGGGAGGTTACGAGCAGTACTTC.

This chain uses TRBV11-2 with TRBJ1-3; D unresolved. Germline CDR1 SGHAT, CDR2 FQNNGV. CDR3 length: 16 residues. V lost 2 bases and J lost 0, with 11 bases in between. The CDR3 region is CASSLWGSSSGNTIYF. The CDR3, as DNA: TGTGCCAGCAGCTTATGGGGATCGAGCTCTGGAAACACCATATATTTT.

The rearrangement joins TRBV13 to TRBJ2-1; D possibly corresponds to TRBD2 (6 bases). CDR3 size: 14 residues. Germline-derived CDR1 and CDR2 are PRHDT and FYEKMQ (reference sequence). The V end lost 5 bases, the J end lost 4 bases, and 12 bases lay between the germline ends. CDR3 nucleotides: TGTGCCAGCAGCCAGACGGAGGGTTACAATGAGCAGTTCTTC. Amino acids: CASSQTEGYNEQFF.